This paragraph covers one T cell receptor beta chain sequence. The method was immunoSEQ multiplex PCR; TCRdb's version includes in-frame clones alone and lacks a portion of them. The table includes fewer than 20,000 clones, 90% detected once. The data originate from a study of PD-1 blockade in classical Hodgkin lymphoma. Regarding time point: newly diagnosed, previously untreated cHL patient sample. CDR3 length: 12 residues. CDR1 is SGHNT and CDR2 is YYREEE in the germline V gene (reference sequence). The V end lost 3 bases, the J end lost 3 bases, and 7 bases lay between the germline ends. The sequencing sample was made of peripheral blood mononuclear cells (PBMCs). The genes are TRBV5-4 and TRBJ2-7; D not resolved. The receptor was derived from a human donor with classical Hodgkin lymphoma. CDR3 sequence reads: CASSSRGYEQYF. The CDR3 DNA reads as TGTGCCAGCAGCTCGAGAGGCTACGAGCAGTACTTC. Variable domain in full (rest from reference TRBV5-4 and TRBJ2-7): ETGVTQSPTHLIKTRGQQVTLRCSSQSGHNTVSWYQQALGQGPQFIFQYYREEENGRGNFPPRFSGLQFPNYSSELNVNALELDDSALYLCASSSRGYEQYFGPGTRLTVT.